This TCR beta chain emerged from a study of shared clonotypes between healthy human individuals. Study context: The people who gave samples were two women and a few men aged 18 to 49.

Naive CD45RA+ and memory CD45RA-negative subsets were split from CD4+ cells. Replicate sorted-subset PCRs were loaded with around 0.2 ug DNA, roughly 33,000 T cell genomes. The assay was immunoSEQ multiplex PCR, and TCRdb's table has in-frame clones only and misses some. Seen here are about 2.3 million clones, around 92% observed once, and the top ten hold 0.37%. Sequencing was carried out using naive CD4+ T cells from PBMCs. Subset specified: CD45RA+ positively selected. The receptor was isolated from a man aged 18 to 29 in good health. Some clones in this sample may be carry-over from other donors' samples.

CDR3 nucleotide sequence: TGTGCCACCTCAGGAGCTGCTGAAGCTTTCTTT. It specifies CATSGAAEAFF. This chain joins TRBV10-3 and TRBJ1-1; D uncertain. The CDR3 loop spans 11 amino acids. From germline, CDR1 is ENHRY and CDR2 SYGVKD. The V end lost 10 bases, the J end lost 6 bases, and 12 bases lay between the germline ends.